A single sample gave rise to the 10 T cell receptor beta chains below, sequenced in a study of cytomegalovirus exposure and HLA in healthy donors. It was with 60 Vbeta and 13 Jbeta primers that the PCR ran. Data came from immunoSEQ multiplex PCR; TCRdb stores just in-frame clones and leaves some out. This sample lists around 110,000 clones; its ten largest clones have approximately 3.7%. The specimen was PBMCs. These receptors were obtained from a man aged 25 to 40 in good health and CMV-seronegative.

In regard to this clone: The same CDR3 also results from other DNA sequences found in this sample. The chain combines TRBV2 with TRBJ1-5; unclear D gene. V shed 7 bases and J shed 0 bases, with 7 bases lying between them. Germline V gene data show CDR1 as SNHLY and CDR2 as FYNNEI. The CDR3 runs 13 residues. The CDR3 here is CASTGNSNQPQHF. The CDR3 DNA reads TGTGCCAGCACGGGAAATAGCAATCAGCCCCAGCATTTT.

The gene calls are TRBV19 and TRBJ2-3, with 12 bases identical to TRBD2. V lost 5 bases to trimming and J lost 6 bases; unmatched junction nucleotides: 12. This CDR3 comprises 17 residues. Germline CDR1 and CDR2: LNHDA and SQIVND (reference sequence). CDR3 in amino acids: CASSPRASGGASDTQYF. The CDR3, as DNA: TGTGCCAGTAGTCCCCGGGCTAGCGGGGGGGCCAGCGATACGCAGTATTTT.

The V gene is TRBV21-1, the J gene TRBJ1-3. TRBV21-1 constitutes a pseudogene. This CDR3 is 16 amino acids long. The CDR3, as DNA: TGTGCCAGCAGCAGTCCTAGGAGGGGCTCTGGAAACACCATATATTTT. Residues: CASSSPRRGSGNTIYF.

The chain employs TRBV5-6 and TRBJ1-1, with TRBD1 identical over 8 bases. V was clipped by 4 bases and J by 4 bases; unmatched bases: 9. The germline V gene encodes CDR1 SGHDT and CDR2 YYEEEE. There are 15 residues in the CDR3. This CDR3 is CASSGDRGAGTEAFF. DNA of the CDR3: TGTGCCAGCAGCGGCGACAGGGGAGCAGGCACTGAAGCTTTCTTT. The full variable domain, with the rest looked up from reference TRBV5-6 and TRBJ1-1, is DAGVTQSPTHLIKTRGQQVTLRCSPKSGHDTVSWYQQALGQGPQFIFQYYEEEERQRGNFPDRFSGHQFPNYSSELNVNALLLGDSALYLCASSGDRGAGTEAFFGQGTRLTVV.

The genes are TRBV7-2 and TRBJ1-1; 8 positions match TRBD1. The length of the CDR3 is 13 residues. The germline gives CDR1 SGHTA, CDR2 FQGNSA. Losses at the gene ends were 3 bases for V and 3 bases for J; bases not matched to a gene: 0. In nucleotides, the CDR3 is TGTGCCAGCAGCTTGACAGGGGACACTGAAGCTTTCTTT. As protein: CASSLTGDTEAFF. Full variable domain (rest looked up from reference TRBV7-2 and TRBJ1-1): GAGVSQSPSNKVTEKGKDVELRCDPISGHTALYWYRQSLGQGLEFLIYFQGNSAPDKSGLPSDRFSAERTGGSVSTLTIQRTQQEDSAVYLCASSLTGDTEAFFGQGTRLTVV.

V usage is TRBV19 and J usage is TRBJ1-1; TRBD1 matches at 10 bases. Trimming at V came to 3 bases and at J to 11 bases, leaving 12 bases not matched to a gene. Germline CDR1 is LNHDA and CDR2 is SQIVND (reference sequence). There are 15 residues in the CDR3. The CDR3 reads CASSIGDRGRHNAFF. DNA for the CDR3: TGTGCCAGTAGTATTGGGGACAGGGGAAGGCATAACGCTTTCTTT. Variable domain in full (rest from reference TRBV19 and TRBJ1-1): DGGITQSPKYLFRKEGQNVTLSCEQNLNHDAMYWYRQDPGQGLRLIYYSQIVNDFQKGDIAEGYSVSREKKESFPLTVTSAQKNPTAFYLCASSIGDRGRHNAFFGQGTRLTVV.

The chain couples TRBV18 to TRBJ2-3; TRBD1 matches 7 bases. The length of the CDR3 is 14 residues. Germline V gene sequence: CDR1 KGHSH, CDR2 LQKENI. V was pared by 6 bases and J by 0 bases, with 3 bases of the junction left unmatched. The CDR3 DNA reads TGTGCCAGCTCTCCGGGACAGAGCACAGATACGCAGTATTTT. It codes for CASSPGQSTDTQYF.

The V gene is TRBV5-4, the J gene TRBJ1-3; perhaps TRBD1 as D (6 bases). Germline lookup yields CDR1 SGHNT and CDR2 YYREEE (reference sequence). The V and J ends lost 5 bases and 0 bases respectively, with 18 bases between them. There are 17 residues in the CDR3. Here the CDR3 reads CASSPGGGADSGNTIYF. The CDR3 DNA is TGTGCCAGCAGTCCGGGTGGGGGGGCCGACTCTGGAAACACCATATATTTT.

V gene TRBV19 combines with J gene TRBJ1-1; no firm D call. The CDR3 runs 13 residues. Germline V gene data show CDR1 as LNHDA and CDR2 as SQIVND (reference sequence). The V end lost 3 bases, the J end lost 6 bases, and 11 bases lay between the germline ends. The CDR3 loop is CASSIAEAAEAFF. CDR3 nucleotides: TGTGCCAGTAGTATCGCGGAGGCCGCTGAAGCTTTCTTT.

This chain connects TRBV29-1 to TRBJ2-1; 13 bases fit TRBD2. With 4 bases clipped from V and 12 bases from J, the junction kept 9 bases outside the gene matches. The CDR3 covers 14 residues. CDR1 and CDR2 (germline): SQVTM, ANQGSEA. CDR3 nucleotide sequence: TGCAGCGTTGCCCATAGACTAGCGGGGGGAGGGCAGTTCTTC. Amino acids: CSVAHRLAGGGQFF.